The 14 T cell receptor beta chains below were found in one sample sequenced in a study of CD8 T cell repertoires and HIV-1 epitope variants. Only in-frame clones appear in the TCRdb table, and some are missing; sequencing was by immunoSEQ multiplex PCR. The sample consists of 4,000 to 5,000 clones, 65% to 75% of them appearing once. No cognate antigen is known for these TCRs. Sequenced material: cultured CD8+ T cells derived from PBMCs. The source is a male donor with HIV.

A word on this clone: The same CDR3 can be traced to other DNA sequences in this sample. The chain links TRBV28 to TRBJ2-5, with D tentatively TRBD2 (7 bases). This CDR3 region has 16 residues. Germline assignment: CDR1 MDHEN and CDR2 SYDVKM. Trimming stripped 8 bases from V and 4 bases from J, with 23 bases between. CDR3 bases: TGTGCCAGCTCCCTTCCGGAGGGGGGGGCCGGAGAGACCCAGTACTTC. This gives the protein CASSLPEGGAGETQYF.

The chain has TRBV5-1 and TRBJ1-6; D not certain. Germline values: CDR1 SGHRS, CDR2 YFSETQ. CDR3 size: 14 residues. Trimming shortened V by 0 bases and J by 8 bases, and 9 bases separated the two germline ends. CDR3 residues: CASSLAARYSPLHF. For the CDR3, the DNA is TGCGCCAGCAGCTTGGCGGCTCGTTATTCACCCCTCCACTTT.

The gene calls are TRBV21-1 and TRBJ1-1. TRBV21-1 is labeled a pseudogene. The CDR3 is 11 amino acids. The CDR3 coding sequence is TGTGCCAGCAGCGAAAGGACTGAAGCTTTCTTT. Translation gives CASSERTEAFF.

This chain connects TRBV19 to TRBJ1-2, with 7 bases matching TRBD1. Germline CDR1 and CDR2: LNHDA and SQIVND (reference sequence). The CDR3 contains 15 residues. Trimming at V came to 6 bases and at J to 2 bases, leaving 9 bases not matched to a gene. CDR3 nucleotide sequence: TGTGCCAGTAGCCCTCAGACAGGGATGAACTATGGCTACACCTTC. It encodes CASSPQTGMNYGYTF.

As regards this clone: Distinct nucleotide sequences in the sample also encode this CDR3. The chain recombines TRBV28 with TRBJ2-7; TRBD2 matches 9 bases. V lost 2 bases and J lost 7; bases outside the gene matches: 12. The CDR3 loop spans 16 amino acids. The germline V gene has CDR1 MDHEN and CDR2 SYDVKM. For the CDR3, the DNA is TGTGCCAGCAGTTTACTTCTCGCGGGGGGGCCCGGGGAGCAGTACTTC. This translates into CASSLLLAGGPGEQYF.

The chain carries TRBV5-1 and TRBJ2-7, with D possibly TRBD1 on 5 matching bases. Looked up from germline, CDR1 is SGHRS and CDR2 is YFSETQ. The ends were cut back, 0 bases at V and 4 bases at J, with 11 bases in the middle. This CDR3 contains 14 residues. For the CDR3, the DNA is TGCGCCAGCAGCTTGGAGGGGATGGAATACGAGCAGTACTTC. Protein sequence: CASSLEGMEYEQYF.

The rearrangement uses TRBV18 and TRBJ2-7; 11 bases are a match to TRBD2. The CDR3 extends over 15 amino acids. Unmatched junction bases numbered 7, after V lost 6 bases and J lost 3 bases. In germline, CDR1 is KGHSH, CDR2 LQKENI. CDR3 in DNA: TGTGCCAGCTCCTACCCCACTAGCGGGAGCTACGAGCAGTACTTC. Residues: CASSYPTSGSYEQYF.

The J gene is TRBJ2-7, the V gene TRBV28; 8 bases agree with TRBD1. This CDR3 contains 14 residues. Germline CDR1 is MDHEN and CDR2 is SYDVKM. Germline trimming cut 10 bases from V and 3 bases from J; bases unmatched to any gene: 11. The CDR3 loop is CATKAPDRGYEQYF. The CDR3 nucleotides read TGTGCCACCAAGGCCCCTGACAGGGGCTACGAGCAGTACTTC.

The V call is TRBV6-5, the J call TRBJ1-1; D may be TRBD1 (5 bases). The V gene's germline CDR1 is MNHEY and CDR2 SVGAGI. The CDR3 is 15 amino acids. Trimming took off 0 bases at V and 1 base at J, with 9 bases between the two ends. The CDR3 is CASSYSGDGNTEAFF. CDR3 nucleotides: TGTGCCAGCAGTTACTCTGGGGACGGGAACACTGAAGCTTTCTTT.

V and J are TRBV19 and TRBJ2-1; D unclear. This CDR3 comprises 13 residues. Germline V lookup: CDR1 LNHDA, CDR2 SQIVND (reference sequence). V was cut by 3 bases and J by 6 bases, with 9 bases left in between. The CDR3 DNA is TGTGCCAGTAGTATGGTGCCCAGCAATGAGCAGTTCTTC. This gives the protein CASSMVPSNEQFF.

This chain connects TRBV29-1 to TRBJ2-7, with a tentative D call TRBD2 (5 bases). The CDR3 runs 13 residues. The V end was cut by 3 bases, the J end by 0 bases, with 9 bases between. Germline-derived CDR1 and CDR2 are SQVTM and ANQGSEA. CDR3 DNA: TGCAGCGTTGACTCGGGGAGCTCCTACGAGCAGTACTTC. This gives the protein CSVDSGSSYEQYF.

V and J are TRBV28 and TRBJ1-5, with no clear D. CDR1 and CDR2 from the germline V gene are MDHEN and SYDVKM. This CDR3 spans 11 amino acids. V lost 6 bases and J lost 6, with 6 bases in between. CDR3 residues: CASRSSQPQHF. Written as DNA, the CDR3 is TGTGCCAGCAGATCGAGTCAGCCCCAGCATTTT.

The chain recombines TRBV4-1 with TRBJ2-3; tentative D call: TRBD2 (6 bases). Between the trimmed V and J ends, which lost 0 bases and 2 bases, there was a span of 9 bases. CDR1 is MGHRA and CDR2 is YSYEKL in the germline V gene. This CDR3 has 15 amino acids. The DNA for the CDR3 is TGCGCCAGCAGCCAAGAACCGCGGGACACAGATACGCAGTATTTT. Protein sequence: CASSQEPRDTDTQYF.

In its sample, this clone was seen once. The chain carries TRBV11-1 and TRBJ2-1; 7 nucleotides match TRBD2. This CDR3 is 15 amino acids long. V lost 5 bases and J lost 0; bases outside the gene matches: 4. From germline, CDR1 is SGHAT and CDR2 FQDESV (reference sequence). In DNA form, the CDR3 reads TGTGCCAGCAGCCTCCAGCGGGACTCCTACAATGAGCAGTTCTTC. Its translation is CASSLQRDSYNEQFF.